This TCR beta chain emerged from a study of blood T cell repertoires in COVID-19. The CDR3 totals 14 residues. Germline values: CDR1 SGDLS, CDR2 YYNGEE. The trim removed 0 bases at V and 2 bases at J, leaving 0 bases unmatched. TCRdb's table, derived via immunoSEQ multiplex PCR, lists solely in-frame clones and lacks some. The sample carries about 200,000 clones, roughly 90% recorded once. Notes on this clone: In the same sample, other DNA sequences code for this CDR3.

The source of this sequence is a man aged 45-65 years with COVID-19, enrolled during active disease. The chain couples TRBV9 to TRBJ1-2, with TRBD1 identical over 8 bases. What was sequenced was peripheral blood. The CDR3 sequence: CASSVGQGNYGYTF. The CDR3 region has the DNA TGTGCCAGCAGCGTAGGACAGGGGAACTATGGCTACACCTTC.